This T cell receptor beta chain was recorded in a study of cytomegalovirus exposure and HLA in healthy donors. Germline loops: CDR1 SGHTS, CDR2 YDEGEE. CDR3 length equals 15 residues. Trimming removed 0 bases from V and 5 bases from J, with 14 bases in between. Comment on this clone: Its antigen is not known.

Points from the study as a whole: Earlier findings revealed that most TCR beta V segments proved productive either about 87% or about 30% of the time.

This PCR relied on a set of 60 Vbeta primers and 13 Jbeta primers. The protocol was immunoSEQ multiplex PCR, while the TCRdb copy is restricted to in-frame clones and leaves out a portion. Seen here are approximately 170,000 clones, 65% to 85% observed once, and the top ten hold under 9%. The origin of this receptor is a woman between 40 and 50 years old in good health and CMV-seropositive. Sequences were obtained from PBMCs. The chain uses TRBV5-8 and TRBJ1-2; no definite D call. The CDR3 reads CASSLVAGRGYGYTF. The CDR3 DNA is TGTGCCAGCAGCTTGGTGGCAGGTCGGGGATATGGCTACACCTTC.